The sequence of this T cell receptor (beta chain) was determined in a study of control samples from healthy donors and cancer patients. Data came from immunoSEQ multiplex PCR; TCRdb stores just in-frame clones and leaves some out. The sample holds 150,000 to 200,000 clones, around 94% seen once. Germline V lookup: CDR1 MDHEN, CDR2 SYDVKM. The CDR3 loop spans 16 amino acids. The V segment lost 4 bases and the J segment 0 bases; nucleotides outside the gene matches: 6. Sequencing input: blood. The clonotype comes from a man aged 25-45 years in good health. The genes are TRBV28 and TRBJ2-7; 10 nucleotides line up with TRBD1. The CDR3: CASSSGQGDPSYEQYF. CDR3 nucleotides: TGTGCCAGCAGTTCCGGACAGGGGGATCCCTCCTACGAGCAGTACTTC.